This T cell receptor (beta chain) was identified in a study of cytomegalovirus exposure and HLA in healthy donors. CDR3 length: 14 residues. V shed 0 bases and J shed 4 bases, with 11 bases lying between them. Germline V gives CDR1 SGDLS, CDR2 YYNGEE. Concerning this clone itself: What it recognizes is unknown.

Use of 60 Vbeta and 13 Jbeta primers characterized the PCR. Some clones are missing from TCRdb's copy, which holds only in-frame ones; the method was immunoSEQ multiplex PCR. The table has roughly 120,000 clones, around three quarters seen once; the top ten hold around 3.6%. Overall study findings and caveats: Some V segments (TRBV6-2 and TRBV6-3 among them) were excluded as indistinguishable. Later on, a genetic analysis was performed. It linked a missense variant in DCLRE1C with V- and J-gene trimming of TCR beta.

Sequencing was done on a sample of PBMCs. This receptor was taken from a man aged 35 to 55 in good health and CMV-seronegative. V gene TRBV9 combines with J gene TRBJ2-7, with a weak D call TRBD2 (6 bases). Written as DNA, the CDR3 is TGTGCCAGCAGCGTAGCGGTGGGACTTTACGAGCAGTACTTC. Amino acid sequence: CASSVAVGLYEQYF.